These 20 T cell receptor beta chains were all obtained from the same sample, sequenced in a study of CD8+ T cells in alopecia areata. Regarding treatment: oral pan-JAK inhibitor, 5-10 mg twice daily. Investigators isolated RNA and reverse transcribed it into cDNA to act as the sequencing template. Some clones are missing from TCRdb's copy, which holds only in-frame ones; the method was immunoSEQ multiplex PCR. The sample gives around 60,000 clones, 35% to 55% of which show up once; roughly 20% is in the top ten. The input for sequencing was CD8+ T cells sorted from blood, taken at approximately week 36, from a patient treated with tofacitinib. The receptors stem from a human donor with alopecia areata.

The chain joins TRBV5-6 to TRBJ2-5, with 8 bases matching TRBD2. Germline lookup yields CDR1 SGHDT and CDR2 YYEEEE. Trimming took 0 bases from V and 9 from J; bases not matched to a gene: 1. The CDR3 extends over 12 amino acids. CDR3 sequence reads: CASSLGSGAQYF. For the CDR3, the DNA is TGTGCCAGCAGCTTGGGTAGCGGGGCCCAGTACTTC. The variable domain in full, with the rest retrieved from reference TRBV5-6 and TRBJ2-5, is DAGVTQSPTHLIKTRGQQVTLRCSPKSGHDTVSWYQQALGQGPQFIFQYYEEEERQRGNFPDRFSGHQFPNYSSELNVNALLLGDSALYLCASSLGSGAQYFGPGTRLLVL.

The CDR3 reads CASSRGLGELFF. CDR3 DNA sequence: TGCGCCAGCAGCCGAGGGTTGGGGGAGCTGTTTTTT. This rearrangement joins TRBV4-1 to TRBJ2-2; D might be TRBD2 (5 bases). Trimming left V 4 bases short and J 8 bases short, with 8 bases between. Germline V gene data show CDR1 as MGHRA and CDR2 as YSYEKL. The CDR3 runs 12 residues.

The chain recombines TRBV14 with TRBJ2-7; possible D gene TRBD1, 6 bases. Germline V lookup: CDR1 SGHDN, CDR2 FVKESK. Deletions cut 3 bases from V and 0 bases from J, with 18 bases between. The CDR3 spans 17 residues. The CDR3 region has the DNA TGTGCCAGCAGCCATTGGGGCACCGGGACACCCTCCTACGAGCAGTACTTC. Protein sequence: CASSHWGTGTPSYEQYF.

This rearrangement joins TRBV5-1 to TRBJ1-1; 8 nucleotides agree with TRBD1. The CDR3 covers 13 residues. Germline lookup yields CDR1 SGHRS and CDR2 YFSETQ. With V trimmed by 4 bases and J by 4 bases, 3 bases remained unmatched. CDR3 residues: CASSRTGSTEAFF. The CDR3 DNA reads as TGCGCCAGCAGCCGGACAGGGAGCACTGAAGCTTTCTTT.

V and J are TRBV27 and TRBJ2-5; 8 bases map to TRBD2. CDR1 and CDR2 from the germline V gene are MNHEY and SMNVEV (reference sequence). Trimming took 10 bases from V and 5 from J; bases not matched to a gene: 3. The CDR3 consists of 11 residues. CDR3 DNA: TGTGCCACCCGGGGGGGGGAGACCCAGTACTTC. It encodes CATRGGETQYF.

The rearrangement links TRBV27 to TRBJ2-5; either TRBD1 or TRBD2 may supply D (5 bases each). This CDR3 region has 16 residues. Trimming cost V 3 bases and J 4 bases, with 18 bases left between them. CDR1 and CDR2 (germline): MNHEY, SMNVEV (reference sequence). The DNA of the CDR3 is TGTGCCAGCAGTTTTTTGGGTTTTCAGGGACCAGAGACCCAGTACTTC. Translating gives CASSFLGFQGPETQYF.

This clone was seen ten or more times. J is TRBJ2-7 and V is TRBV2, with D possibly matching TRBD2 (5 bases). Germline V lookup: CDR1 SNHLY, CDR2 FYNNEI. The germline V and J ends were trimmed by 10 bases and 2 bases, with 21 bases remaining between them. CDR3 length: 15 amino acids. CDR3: CATVPREGSPYEQYF. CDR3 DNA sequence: TGTGCCACCGTACCCCGGGAAGGGTCGCCCTACGAGCAGTACTTC.

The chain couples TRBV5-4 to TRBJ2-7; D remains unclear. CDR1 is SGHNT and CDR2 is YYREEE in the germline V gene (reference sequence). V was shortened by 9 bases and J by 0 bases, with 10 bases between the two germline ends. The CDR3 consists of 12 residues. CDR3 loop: CATDAFSYEQYF. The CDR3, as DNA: TGTGCCACCGATGCGTTCTCCTACGAGCAGTACTTC.

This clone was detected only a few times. This CDR3 reads CSVDGLAGGLDTQYF. In DNA, the CDR3 is TGCAGCGTTGACGGACTAGCGGGAGGGTTAGATACGCAGTATTTT. This chain uses TRBV29-1 with TRBJ2-3, with 15 bases that match TRBD2. Germline CDR1 is SQVTM and CDR2 is ANQGSEA. The junction had 3 bases not matched to a gene; V was cut back by 3 bases and J by 5 bases. The CDR3 loop spans 15 amino acids.

CDR3 sequence: CAWKGDYEQYF. CDR3 nucleotide sequence: TGTGCCTGGAAAGGCGACTACGAGCAGTACTTC. The rearrangement links TRBV30 to TRBJ2-7; D is uncertain. Between the trimmed V and J ends, which lost 4 bases and 3 bases, there was a span of 7 bases. Germline V gives CDR1 GTSNPN, CDR2 SVGIG (reference sequence). The CDR3 is 11 residues long.

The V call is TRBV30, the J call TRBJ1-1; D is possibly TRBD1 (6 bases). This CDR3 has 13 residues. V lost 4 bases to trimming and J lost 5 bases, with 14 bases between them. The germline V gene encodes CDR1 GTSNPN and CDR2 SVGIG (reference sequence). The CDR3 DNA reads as TGTGCCTGGAATAACGGGGGCTTGACTGAAGCTTTCTTT. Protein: CAWNNGGLTEAFF.

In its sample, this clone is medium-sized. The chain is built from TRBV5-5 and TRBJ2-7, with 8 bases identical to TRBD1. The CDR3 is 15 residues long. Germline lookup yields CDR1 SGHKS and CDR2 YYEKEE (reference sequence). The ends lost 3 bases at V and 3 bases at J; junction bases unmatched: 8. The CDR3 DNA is TGTGCCAGCAGCTCCGGGCCGGGACAGGTCTACGAGCAGTACTTC. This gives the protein CASSSGPGQVYEQYF.

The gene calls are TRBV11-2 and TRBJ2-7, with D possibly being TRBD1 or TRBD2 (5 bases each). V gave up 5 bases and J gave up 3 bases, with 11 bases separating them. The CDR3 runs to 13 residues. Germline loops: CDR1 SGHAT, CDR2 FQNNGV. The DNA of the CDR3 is TGTGCCAGCAGCCTGGGGACGAACTACGAGCAGTACTTC. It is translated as CASSLGTNYEQYF.

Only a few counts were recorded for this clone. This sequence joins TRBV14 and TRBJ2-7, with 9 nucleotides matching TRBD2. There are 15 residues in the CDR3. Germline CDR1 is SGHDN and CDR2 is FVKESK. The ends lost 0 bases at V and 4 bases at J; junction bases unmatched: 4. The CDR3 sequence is CASSQDISGSYEQYF. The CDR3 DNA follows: TGTGCCAGCAGCCAAGATATTAGCGGGAGTTACGAGCAGTACTTC.

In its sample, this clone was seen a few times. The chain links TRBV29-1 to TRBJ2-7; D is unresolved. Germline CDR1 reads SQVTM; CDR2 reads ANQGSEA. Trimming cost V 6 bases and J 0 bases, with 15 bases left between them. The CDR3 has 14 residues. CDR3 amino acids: CSVRAASSSYEQYF. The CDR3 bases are TGCAGCGTCCGAGCAGCCTCGAGCTCCTACGAGCAGTACTTC.

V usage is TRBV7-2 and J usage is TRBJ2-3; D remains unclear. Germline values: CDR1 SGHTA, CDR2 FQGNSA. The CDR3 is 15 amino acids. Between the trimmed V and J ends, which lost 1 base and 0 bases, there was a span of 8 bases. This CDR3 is CASSLGARSTDTQYF. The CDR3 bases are TGTGCCAGCAGCTTAGGTGCCAGGAGCACAGATACGCAGTATTTT.

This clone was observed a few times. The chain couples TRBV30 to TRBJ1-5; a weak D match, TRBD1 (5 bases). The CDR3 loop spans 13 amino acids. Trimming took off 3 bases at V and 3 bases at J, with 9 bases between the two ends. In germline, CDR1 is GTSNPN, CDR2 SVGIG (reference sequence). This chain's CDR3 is CAWSSGLNQPQHF. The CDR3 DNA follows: TGTGCCTGGAGCTCGGGGCTCAATCAGCCCCAGCATTTT.

CDR3 sequence reads: CASSQIGLDYEQYF. In nucleotides, the CDR3 is TGCGCCAGCAGCCAAATCGGACTAGACTACGAGCAGTACTTC. The rearrangement joins TRBV4-1 to TRBJ2-5, with 7 bases fitting TRBD2. The end of the DNA is better explained by TRBJ2-7, so the J call may be wrong. The germline gives CDR1 MGHRA, CDR2 YSYEKL. The CDR3 extends over 14 amino acids.

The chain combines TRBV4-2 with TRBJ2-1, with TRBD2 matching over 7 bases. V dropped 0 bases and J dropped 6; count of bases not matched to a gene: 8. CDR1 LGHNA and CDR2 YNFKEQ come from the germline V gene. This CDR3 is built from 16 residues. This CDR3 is CASSQETAGFGNEQFF. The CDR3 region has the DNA TGTGCCAGCAGCCAAGAAACAGCGGGATTTGGCAATGAGCAGTTCTTC.

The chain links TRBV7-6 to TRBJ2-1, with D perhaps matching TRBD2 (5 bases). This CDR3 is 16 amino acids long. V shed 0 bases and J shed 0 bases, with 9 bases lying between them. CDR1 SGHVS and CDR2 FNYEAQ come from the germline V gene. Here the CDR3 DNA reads TGTGCCAGCAGCTTAGCGGCTGGGAGCTCCTACAATGAGCAGTTCTTC. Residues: CASSLAAGSSYNEQFF.